This record covers a single TCR beta chain. What it binds is not known. This specimen belongs to a study of T cell clones after liver transplantation. About the study: Apart from a few HCV-positive recipients, transplants were for non-autoimmune, non-viral reasons. Patients counted as tolerant after at least one year off all immunosuppression, enzymes not exceeding twice normal. Overall study findings and caveats: A significant post-transplant drop in circulating graft-donor-reactive CD4 TCRbeta sequences occurred in most of the 8 subjects.

CD3+CD4+ and CD3+CD8+ cells were FACS-sorted from thawed unstimulated PBMCs. Method: immunoSEQ multiplex PCR; TCRdb's copy keeps in-frame clones and lacks some. Among tens of thousands of clones listed, roughly nine tenths were seen once. CDR3 length: 14 residues. The ends were cut back, 1 base at V and 5 bases at J, with 12 bases in the middle. Germline CDR1 SEHNR, CDR2 FQNEAQ (reference sequence). The sequence was obtained from a human donor who received a liver transplant. This chain uses TRBV7-9 with TRBJ2-7; no firm D call. This specimen consisted of CD4+ T cells from blood, obtained before liver transplant. The DNA of the CDR3 is TGTGCCAGCAGCTTAGGGATGTCGGCTAACGAGCAGTACTTC. It encodes CASSLGMSANEQYF.